A selection of T cell receptor beta chains follows, all from one sample in a study of cytomegalovirus exposure and HLA in healthy donors. Profiling relied on immunoSEQ multiplex PCR, and the TCRdb table lists in-frame clones only, not all of them. This sample carries about 95,000 clones, 75% to 85% of them seen once, and the ten largest clones take roughly 3.4%. The source material was PBMCs. These receptors were collected from a man aged 30 to 45 in good health and CMV-seropositive. Each CDR3 is given without its conserved first and last residue.

V gene: TRBV12-5
J gene: TRBJ1-1
CDR3 protein: ASEGSSRSEAF

V gene: TRBV27
J gene: TRBJ2-7
CDR3 protein: ASSLQGHYEQY

V gene: TRBV18
J gene: TRBJ2-3
CDR3 protein: ASSLTGISTDTQY

V gene: TRBV27
J gene: TRBJ2-1
CDR3 protein: ASSDRDTTYNEQF

V gene: TRBV29-1
J gene: TRBJ2-7
CDR3 protein: SVEDGLASSYEQY

V gene: TRBV2
J gene: TRBJ1-4
CDR3 protein: ASSDLRPWAEKLF

V gene: TRBV10-1
J gene: TRBJ2-7
CDR3 protein: ASSLRGVSSYEQY

V gene: TRBV28
J gene: TRBJ2-3
CDR3 protein: ASTRDSLTDTQY

V gene: TRBV5-1
J gene: TRBJ2-3
CDR3 protein: ASSLAGQGADTQY

V gene: TRBV7-2
J gene: TRBJ2-5
CDR3 protein: ASSPRGGGLETQY

V gene: TRBV19
J gene: TRBJ2-1
CDR3 protein: ASSIAVLAGVNEQF

V gene: TRBV5-1
J gene: TRBJ1-1
CDR3 protein: ASSPGGAGGANAEAF

V gene: TRBV5-1
J gene: NA
CDR3 protein: ASSLRTSGRAEQY

V gene: TRBV29-1
J gene: TRBJ2-3
CDR3 protein: SAYGLAGGTDTQY

V gene: TRBV18
J gene: TRBJ1-2
CDR3 protein: ASSPLEGRSGGNYGYT

V gene: TRBV6-5
J gene: TRBJ1-6
CDR3 protein: ASSYIDKGSLH

V gene: TRBV12-5
J gene: TRBJ1-5
CDR3 protein: ASGLGDTGNQPQH

V gene: TRBV7-9
J gene: TRBJ2-7
CDR3 protein: ASSYQSQYEQY

V gene: TRBV28
J gene: TRBJ2-2
CDR3 protein: ASSWGGTGELF

V gene: TRBV6-5
J gene: TRBJ2-7
CDR3 protein: ASSLGLAYEQY

V gene: TRBV5-6
J gene: TRBJ2-1
CDR3 protein: ASSSPGRGYNEQF

V gene: TRBV11-2
J gene: TRBJ2-5
CDR3 protein: ASSPRLAGGETQY

V gene: TRBV29-1
J gene: TRBJ2-4
CDR3 protein: SVGLGARGIQY

V gene: TRBV7-9
J gene: TRBJ1-6
CDR3 protein: ASSSDRGPYNSPLH

V gene: TRBV7-2
J gene: TRBJ1-1
CDR3 protein: ASSLEGQNLFTNTEAF

V gene: TRBV10-3
J gene: TRBJ2-7
CDR3 protein: AISESGRTEPYEQY

V gene: TRBV7-9
J gene: TRBJ2-7
CDR3 protein: ASSSRTQGYEQY

V gene: TRBV7-9
J gene: TRBJ1-4
CDR3 protein: ASSLTGSQNEKLF

V gene: TRBV2
J gene: TRBJ1-5
CDR3 protein: ASSEGGTQPQH

V gene: TRBV18
J gene: TRBJ2-7
CDR3 protein: ASSPLPRQGAYEQY

V gene: TRBV6-5
J gene: TRBJ2-1
CDR3 protein: ASSSLGGLAGQQF

V gene: TRBV7-9
J gene: TRBJ1-2
CDR3 protein: ASSLAPKGGYT

V gene: TRBV28
J gene: TRBJ2-2
CDR3 protein: ASSRNSYNTGELF

V gene: TRBV5-1
J gene: TRBJ1-1
CDR3 protein: ASSPGQGNTEAF

V gene: TRBV14
J gene: TRBJ1-1
CDR3 protein: ASSAPGTGVNTEAF

V gene: TRBV7-9
J gene: TRBJ2-3
CDR3 protein: ASRPPGGFADTQY

V gene: TRBV2
J gene: TRBJ2-2
CDR3 protein: ASSGSGDGELF

V gene: TRBV6-5
J gene: TRBJ2-1
CDR3 protein: ASSMTDYNEQF

V gene: TRBV28
J gene: TRBJ2-7
CDR3 protein: ASTKERVNGYEQY

V gene: TRBV19
J gene: TRBJ1-5
CDR3 protein: ASSPGASYRRGNQPQH

V gene: TRBV5-1
J gene: TRBJ1-1
CDR3 protein: ASSYGQSGNTEAF

V gene: TRBV12-5
J gene: TRBJ2-3
CDR3 protein: ASGAGRTDTQY

V gene: TRBV30
J gene: TRBJ2-3
CDR3 protein: AWRAGGTDTQY

V gene: TRBV6-5
J gene: TRBJ1-1
CDR3 protein: ASSYSGGRGNTEAF

V gene: TRBV5-4
J gene: TRBJ1-1
CDR3 protein: ASSPPGVEGTEAF

V gene: TRBV7-9
J gene: TRBJ2-2
CDR3 protein: SSSFSRPPSTGELF

V gene: TRBV5-8
J gene: TRBJ1-6
CDR3 protein: ASSAGQPSSYNSPLH

V gene: TRBV2
J gene: TRBJ1-5
CDR3 protein: ASGDRYSNQPQH

V gene: TRBV7-9
J gene: TRBJ1-1
CDR3 protein: SSSLGRRGSWGMNTEAF

V gene: TRBV6-6
J gene: TRBJ2-2
CDR3 protein: ASSYSQANTGELF

V gene: TRBV6-5
J gene: TRBJ1-6
CDR3 protein: ASSYSQGVNSPLH

V gene: TRBV10-2
J gene: TRBJ2-1
CDR3 protein: ASSERGPTYNEQF

V gene: TRBV6-5
J gene: TRBJ2-7
CDR3 protein: ASTPSSGKSYEQY